The present TCR beta chain was sequenced within a study of blood T cells in healthy people across ages. Study as a whole: Template switching recovered approximately one barcoded beta molecule for every two T cells.

Germline V gene sequence: CDR1 MDHEN, CDR2 SYDVKM. The trim removed 2 bases at V and 6 bases at J, leaving 9 bases unmatched. The CDR3 length is 15 residues. Of note for this clonotype: Its antigen is not identified.

A J-beta primer mix and a sample-barcoded 5' primer were used in a second PCR of roughly 7 to 12 cycles. From the 5' RACE reads, TCRdb called clonotypes with MiXCR, one entry per CDR3 protein. The sample holds fewer than 1.5 million distinct CDR3 sequences; approximately 40% are singletons and the top ten take approximately 7.9%. Study conclusions and caveats: The donors' CMV status was not determined, possibly confounding changes in expanded clonotypes.

J is TRBJ1-2 and V is TRBV28, with 7 bases matching TRBD1. The TCR originated in a woman between 18 and 29 years old in good health. The sample taken for sequencing was blood. CDR3 in amino acids: CASSLTPTGTDGYTF. As DNA, the CDR3 is TGTGCCAGCAGTTTAACCCCGACAGGGACCGATGGCTACACCTTC.